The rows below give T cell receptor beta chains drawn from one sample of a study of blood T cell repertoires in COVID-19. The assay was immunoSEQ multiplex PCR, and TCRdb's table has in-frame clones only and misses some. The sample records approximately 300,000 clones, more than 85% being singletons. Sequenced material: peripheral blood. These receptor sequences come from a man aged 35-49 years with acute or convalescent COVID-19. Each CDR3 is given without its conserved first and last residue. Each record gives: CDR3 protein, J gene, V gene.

CDR3: ASSLIRTEDEQY
J: TRBJ2-7
V: TRBV5-6

CDR3: AINGQGFAGNTIY
J: TRBJ1-3
V: TRBV10-3

CDR3: AWSASARNQPQH
J: TRBJ1-5
V: TRBV30

CDR3: ASSAITMANGYEQY
J: TRBJ2-7
V: TRBV6-1

CDR3: ASSYSTGSQTEAF
J: TRBJ1-1
V: TRBV6-5

CDR3: ASSRDRDTQPQH
J: TRBJ1-5
V: TRBV19

CDR3: ASSSLATTSGELF
J: TRBJ2-2
V: TRBV11-1

CDR3: ASSLKLAGTYEQF
J: TRBJ2-1
V: TRBV7-3

CDR3: ASSLGSGARGTGELF
J: TRBJ2-2
V: TRBV5-6

CDR3: ASSRQGRMTEAF
J: TRBJ1-1
V: TRBV9

CDR3: ASSLARGEIYTEAF
J: TRBJ1-1
V: TRBV7-6

CDR3: ATSRDPSEKLF
J: TRBJ1-4
V: TRBV15

CDR3: ASTEGGRGNYGYT
J: TRBJ1-2
V: TRBV6-5

CDR3: ASSQVRPGRQETQY
J: TRBJ2-5
V: TRBV3-1/TRBV3-2

CDR3: ASSRDRGTYEQY
J: TRBJ2-7
V: TRBV5-6

CDR3: ASSIWRGLVNTEAF
J: TRBJ1-1
V: TRBV13

CDR3: ASSAGRFSGNTIY
J: TRBJ1-3
V: TRBV6-5

CDR3: ASSRRDRAQETQY
J: TRBJ2-5
V: TRBV6-5

CDR3: ASSLVAETPYGYT
J: TRBJ1-2
V: TRBV5-6

CDR3: ASSLTVWDTEAF
J: TRBJ1-1
V: TRBV2

CDR3: ASSPYQGSEAF
J: TRBJ1-1
V: TRBV18

CDR3: ATSRDYTGITYEQY
J: TRBJ2-7
V: TRBV15

CDR3: ASSPDRDRGYT
J: TRBJ1-2
V: TRBV5-4

CDR3: ATSRGQLNTGELF
J: TRBJ2-2
V: TRBV15

CDR3: ASSLDRGGQAF
J: TRBJ1-1
V: TRBV11-2

CDR3: ASSFFNTEAF
J: TRBJ1-1
V: TRBV12-3/TRBV12-4

CDR3: ASSSFREQSYEQY
J: TRBJ2-7
V: TRBV18

CDR3: ASSQDGAGDQPQH
J: TRBJ1-5
V: TRBV4-1

CDR3: ASSARTGSSYEQY
J: TRBJ2-7
V: TRBV5-8

CDR3: ASSLLKGNEQF
J: TRBJ2-1
V: TRBV5-6

CDR3: ASSSQGADYGYT
J: TRBJ1-2
V: TRBV5-1

CDR3: ATQGQPNTEAF
J: TRBJ1-1
V: TRBV2

CDR3: ASSYGTSQH
J: TRBJ1-5
V: TRBV2

CDR3: ASSGRTVSYEQY
J: TRBJ2-7
V: TRBV5-8

CDR3: ASSQGLPRGYEQY
J: TRBJ2-7
V: TRBV4-1

CDR3: ASSDGEDRNEKLF
J: TRBJ1-4
V: TRBV6-4

CDR3: ASSLGWDRVYEQY
J: TRBJ2-7
V: TRBV7-9

CDR3: ASIEYYNSPLH
J: TRBJ1-6
V: TRBV10-2

CDR3: ASRGDRGLTYEQY
J: TRBJ2-7
V: TRBV27

CDR3: ASSSLPGGDYT
J: TRBJ1-2
V: TRBV5-6

CDR3: ASSLFDRVYGGYT
J: TRBJ1-2
V: TRBV5-6

CDR3: ASSPPDRVWGEQY
J: TRBJ2-7
V: TRBV25-1

CDR3: ASSQGTGIYEQY
J: TRBJ2-7
V: TRBV3-1/TRBV3-2

CDR3: ASSLDMFTEAF
J: TRBJ1-1
V: TRBV5-4

CDR3: ASSQERRGGHIQY
J: TRBJ2-4
V: TRBV4-2